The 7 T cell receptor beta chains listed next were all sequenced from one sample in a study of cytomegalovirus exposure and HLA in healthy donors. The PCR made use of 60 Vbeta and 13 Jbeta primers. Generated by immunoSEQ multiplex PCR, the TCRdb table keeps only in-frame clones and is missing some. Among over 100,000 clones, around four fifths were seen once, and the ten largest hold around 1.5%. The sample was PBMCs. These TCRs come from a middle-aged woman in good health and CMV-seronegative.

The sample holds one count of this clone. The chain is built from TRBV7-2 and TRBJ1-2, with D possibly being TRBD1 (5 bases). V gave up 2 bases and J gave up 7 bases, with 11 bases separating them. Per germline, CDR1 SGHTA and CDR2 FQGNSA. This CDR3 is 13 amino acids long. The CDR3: CASSLSGAIGYTF. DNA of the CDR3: TGTGCCAGCAGCTTAAGCGGGGCGATTGGCTACACCTTC.

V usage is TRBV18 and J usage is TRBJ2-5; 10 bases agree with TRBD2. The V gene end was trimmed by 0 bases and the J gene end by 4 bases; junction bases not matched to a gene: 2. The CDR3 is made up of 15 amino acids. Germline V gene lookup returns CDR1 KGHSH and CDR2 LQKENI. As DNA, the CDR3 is TGTGCCAGCTCACCACCCTGGACTAGCGGAGAGACCCAGTACTTC. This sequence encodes CASSPPWTSGETQYF.

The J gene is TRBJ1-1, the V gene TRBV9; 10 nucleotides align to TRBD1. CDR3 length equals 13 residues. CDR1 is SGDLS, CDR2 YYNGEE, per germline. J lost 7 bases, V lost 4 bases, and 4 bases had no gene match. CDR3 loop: CASSQWDRGEAFF. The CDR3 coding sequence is TGTGCCAGCAGCCAATGGGACAGGGGTGAAGCTTTCTTT.

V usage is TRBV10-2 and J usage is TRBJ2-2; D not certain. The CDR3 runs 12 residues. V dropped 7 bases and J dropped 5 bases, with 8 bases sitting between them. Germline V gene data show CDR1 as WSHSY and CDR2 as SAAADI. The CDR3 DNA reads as TGCGCCAGCACCCAGGATACCGGGGAGCTGTTTTTT. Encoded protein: CASTQDTGELFF.

The CDR3: CASSQDAGSGNYGYTF. Here the CDR3 DNA reads TGCGCCAGCAGCCAAGACGCAGGGTCGGGTAACTATGGCTACACCTTC. This rearrangement joins TRBV4-1 to TRBJ1-2; perhaps TRBD1 as D (5 bases). Trimming left V 0 bases short and J 1 base short, with 12 bases between. The CDR3 length is 16 residues. Germline V gene lookup returns CDR1 MGHRA and CDR2 YSYEKL.

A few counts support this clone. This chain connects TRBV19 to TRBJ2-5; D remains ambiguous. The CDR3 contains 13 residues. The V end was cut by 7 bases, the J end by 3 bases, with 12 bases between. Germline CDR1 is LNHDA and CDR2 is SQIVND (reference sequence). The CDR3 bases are TGTGCCAGTACCCAGAATGCGGAAGAGACCCAGTACTTC. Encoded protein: CASTQNAEETQYF.

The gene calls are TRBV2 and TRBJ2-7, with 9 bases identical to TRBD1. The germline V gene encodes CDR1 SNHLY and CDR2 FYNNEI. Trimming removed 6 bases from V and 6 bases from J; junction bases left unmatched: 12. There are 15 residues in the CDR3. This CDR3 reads CASRTSGTGSGEQYF. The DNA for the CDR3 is TGTGCCAGCAGGACCTCCGGGACAGGGTCGGGCGAGCAGTACTTC.